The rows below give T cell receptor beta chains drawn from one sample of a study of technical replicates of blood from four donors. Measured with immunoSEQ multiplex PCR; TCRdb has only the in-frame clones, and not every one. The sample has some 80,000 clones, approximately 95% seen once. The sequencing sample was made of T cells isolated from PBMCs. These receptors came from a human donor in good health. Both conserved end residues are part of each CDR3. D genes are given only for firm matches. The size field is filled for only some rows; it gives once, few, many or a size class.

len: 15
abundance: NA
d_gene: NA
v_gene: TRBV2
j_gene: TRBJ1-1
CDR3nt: TGTGCCAGCAGTGAAAGGGCAGGGATATACACTGAAGCTTTCTTT
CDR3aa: CASSERAGIYTEAFF

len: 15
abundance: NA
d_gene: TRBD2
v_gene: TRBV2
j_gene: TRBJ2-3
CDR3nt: TGTGCCAGCAGGGTTAGCGGGTTTAGCACAGATACGCAGTATTTT
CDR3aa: CASRVSGFSTDTQYF

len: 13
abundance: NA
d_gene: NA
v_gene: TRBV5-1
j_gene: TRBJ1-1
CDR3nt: TGCGCCAGCCGCTTGGACACCTACACTGAAGCTTTCTTT
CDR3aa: CASRLDTYTEAFF

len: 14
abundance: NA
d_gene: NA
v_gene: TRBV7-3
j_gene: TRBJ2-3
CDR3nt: TGTGCCAGCAGCTCCGACAGGAACACAGATACGCAGTATTTT
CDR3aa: CASSSDRNTDTQYF

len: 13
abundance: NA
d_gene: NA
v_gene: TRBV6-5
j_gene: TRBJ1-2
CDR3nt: TGTGCCAGCAGTTCCCTCTTGGCAGATGGCTACACCTTC
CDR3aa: CASSSLLADGYTF

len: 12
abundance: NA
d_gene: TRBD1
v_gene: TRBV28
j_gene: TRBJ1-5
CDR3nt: TGTGCCAGCAGTAGACAGGGGAAGCCCCAGCATTTT
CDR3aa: CASSRQGKPQHF

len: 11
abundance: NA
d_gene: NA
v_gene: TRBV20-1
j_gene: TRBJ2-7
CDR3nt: TGCAGTGCCTCGGAGGGCTACGAGCAGTACTTC
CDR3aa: CSASEGYEQYF

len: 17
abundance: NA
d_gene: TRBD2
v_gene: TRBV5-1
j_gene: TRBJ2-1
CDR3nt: TGCGCCAGCAGCCCTGGTCAAGTGAGCGGGAGAGTGAATGAGCAGTTCTTC
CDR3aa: CASSPGQVSGRVNEQFF

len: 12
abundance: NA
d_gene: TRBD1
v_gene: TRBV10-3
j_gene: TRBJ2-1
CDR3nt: TGTGCCTCCGATCAGGGGGACAATGAGCAGTTCTTC
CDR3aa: CASDQGDNEQFF

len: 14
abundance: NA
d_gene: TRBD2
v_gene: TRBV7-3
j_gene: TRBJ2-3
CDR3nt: TGTGCCAGCAGCTCTAGCGGGAGGGCCCTAACGCAGTATTTT
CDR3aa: CASSSSGRALTQYF

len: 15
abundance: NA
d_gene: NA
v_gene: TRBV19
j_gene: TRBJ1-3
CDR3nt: TGTGCCAGTAGTTTTAACAGGGCCACTGGAAACACCATATATTTT
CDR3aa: CASSFNRATGNTIYF

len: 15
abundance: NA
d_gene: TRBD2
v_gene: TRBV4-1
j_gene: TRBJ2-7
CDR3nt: TGCGCCAGCAGCCAAGAAGGACTAGCTGAATACGAGCAGTACTTC
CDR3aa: CASSQEGLAEYEQYF

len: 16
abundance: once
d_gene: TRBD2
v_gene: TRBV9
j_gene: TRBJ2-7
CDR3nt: TGTGCCAGCAGCGTTGACAGGACTAGCGGGGATTACGAGCAGTACTTC
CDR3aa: CASSVDRTSGDYEQYF

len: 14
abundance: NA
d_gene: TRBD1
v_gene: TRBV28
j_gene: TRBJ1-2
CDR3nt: TGTGCCAGCAGTCCCCGGGACAGGGGGTATGGCTACACCTTC
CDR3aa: CASSPRDRGYGYTF

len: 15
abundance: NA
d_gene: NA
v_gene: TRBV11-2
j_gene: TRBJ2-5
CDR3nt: TGTGCCAGCAGCTTATTTAGATTCGAATCAGAGACCCAGTACTTC
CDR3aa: CASSLFRFESETQYF

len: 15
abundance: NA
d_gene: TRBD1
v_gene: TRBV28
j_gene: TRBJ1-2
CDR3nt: TGTGCCAGCAGTTTATATCAGGGGGCGGACTATGGCTACACCTTC
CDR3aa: CASSLYQGADYGYTF

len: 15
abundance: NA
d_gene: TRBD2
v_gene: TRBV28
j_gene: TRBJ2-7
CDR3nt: TGTGCCAGCAGTTTCGCAAGCGGGAGCTCCTACGAGCAGTACTTC
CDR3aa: CASSFASGSSYEQYF

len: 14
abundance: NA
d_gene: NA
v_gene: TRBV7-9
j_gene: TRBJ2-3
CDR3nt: TGTGCCAGCAGCGCCAGGGGTTTAGGAGATACGCAGTATTTT
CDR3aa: CASSARGLGDTQYF

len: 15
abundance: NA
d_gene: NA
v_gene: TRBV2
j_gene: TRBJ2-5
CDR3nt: TGTGCCAGCAGTGAAGCGAGGGTCCGCGGGGAGACCCAGTACTTC
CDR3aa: CASSEARVRGETQYF

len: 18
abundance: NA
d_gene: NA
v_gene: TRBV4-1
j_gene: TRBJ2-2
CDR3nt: TGCGCCAGCAGCCAAGTAGTAAGGGGCCAACGAAACACCGGGGAGCTGTTTTTT
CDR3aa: CASSQVVRGQRNTGELFF

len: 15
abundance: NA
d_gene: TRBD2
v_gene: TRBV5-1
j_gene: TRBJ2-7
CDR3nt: TGCGCCAGCAGGCCGGGACTAGCGGCCACCTACGAGCAGTACTTC
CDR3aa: CASRPGLAATYEQYF

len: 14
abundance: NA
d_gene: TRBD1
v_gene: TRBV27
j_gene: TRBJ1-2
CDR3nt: TGTGCCAGCAGTTTAGTAGGGACAGGAATTGGCTACACCTTC
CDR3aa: CASSLVGTGIGYTF

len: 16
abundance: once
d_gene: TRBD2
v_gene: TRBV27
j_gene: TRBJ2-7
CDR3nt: TGTGCCAGCAGTCCGAGTAGCGGGAGGTACTCCTACGAGCAGTACTTC
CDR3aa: CASSPSSGRYSYEQYF

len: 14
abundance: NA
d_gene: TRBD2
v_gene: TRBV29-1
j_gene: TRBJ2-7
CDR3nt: TGCAGCGTTCGGGGACTAGCGGGCTCCTACGAGCAGTACTTC
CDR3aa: CSVRGLAGSYEQYF

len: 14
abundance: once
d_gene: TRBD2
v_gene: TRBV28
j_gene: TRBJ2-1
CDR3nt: TGTGCCAGCAGCCTAGCGGCCATCTACAATGAGCAGTTCTTC
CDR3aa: CASSLAAIYNEQFF

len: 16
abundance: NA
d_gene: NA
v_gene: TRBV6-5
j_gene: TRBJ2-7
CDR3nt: TGTGCCAGCAGTTACTCGGGGGCAGGGGGAGGCTACGAGCAGTACTTC
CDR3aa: CASSYSGAGGGYEQYF

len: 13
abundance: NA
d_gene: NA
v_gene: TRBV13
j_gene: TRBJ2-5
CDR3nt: TGTGCCAGCAAGGTCAGGGTGAAGGAGACCCAGTACTTC
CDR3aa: CASKVRVKETQYF

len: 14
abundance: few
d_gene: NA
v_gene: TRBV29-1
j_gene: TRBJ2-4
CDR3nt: TGCAGCTCCCGGCAGGGGCCGGCCAAAAACATTCAGTACTTC
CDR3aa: CSSRQGPAKNIQYF

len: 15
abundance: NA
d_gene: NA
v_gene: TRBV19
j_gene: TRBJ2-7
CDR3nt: TGTGCCAGTAGTCTAAATCAGGGGATGTTCTACGAGCAGTACTTC
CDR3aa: CASSLNQGMFYEQYF

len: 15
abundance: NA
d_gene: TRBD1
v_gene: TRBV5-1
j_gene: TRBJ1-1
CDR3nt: TGCGCCAGCAGCCCAGCCATCAGGGGGAACGCTGAAGCTTTCTTT
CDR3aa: CASSPAIRGNAEAFF

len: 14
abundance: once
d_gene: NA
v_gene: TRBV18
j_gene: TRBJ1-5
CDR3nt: TGTGCCAGCTCCCTGGGATCATCGGGGCAGCCCCAGCATTTT
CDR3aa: CASSLGSSGQPQHF

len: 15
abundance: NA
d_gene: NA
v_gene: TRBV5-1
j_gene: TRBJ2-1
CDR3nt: TGCGCCAGCAGCTTGGAGTGGAGCTCCTACAATGAGCAGTTCTTC
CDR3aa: CASSLEWSSYNEQFF

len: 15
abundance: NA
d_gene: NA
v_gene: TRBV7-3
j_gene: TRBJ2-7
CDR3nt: TGTGCCAGCAGCTTATCAGTCGCCGGGGGAGACGAGCAGTACTTC
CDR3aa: CASSLSVAGGDEQYF

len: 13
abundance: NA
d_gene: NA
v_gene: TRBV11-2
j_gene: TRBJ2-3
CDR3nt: TGTGCCAGCAGCTTAGGACTAGGCGATACGCAGTATTTT
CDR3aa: CASSLGLGDTQYF

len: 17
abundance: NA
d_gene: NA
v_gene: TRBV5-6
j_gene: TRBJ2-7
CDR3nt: TGTGCCAGCAGCTTCGCCCCCTACCGGGACACGTCCTACGAGCAGTACTTC
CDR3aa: CASSFAPYRDTSYEQYF

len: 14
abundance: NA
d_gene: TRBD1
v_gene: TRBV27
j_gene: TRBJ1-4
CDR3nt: TGTGCCAGCAGTTTATGGGGGGACAGGGAAAAACTGTTTTTT
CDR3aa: CASSLWGDREKLFF

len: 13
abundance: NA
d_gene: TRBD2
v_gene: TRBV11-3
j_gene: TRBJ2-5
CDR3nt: TGTGCCAGCAGCCCGGGGGGATCAGAGACCCAGTACTTC
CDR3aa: CASSPGGSETQYF

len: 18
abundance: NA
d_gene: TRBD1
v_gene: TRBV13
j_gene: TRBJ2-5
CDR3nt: TGTGCCAGCAGCTTAGGCTCCCTTGGAGGGACAGGCAAAGAGACCCAGTACTTC
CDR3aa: CASSLGSLGGTGKETQYF

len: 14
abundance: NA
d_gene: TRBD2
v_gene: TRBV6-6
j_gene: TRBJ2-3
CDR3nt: TGTGCCAGCAGGTCAGCGGGGGGGGCAGATACGCAGTATTTT
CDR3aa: CASRSAGGADTQYF

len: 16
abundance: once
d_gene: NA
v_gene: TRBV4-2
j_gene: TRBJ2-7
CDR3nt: TGTGCCAGCAGCCAAGAAAGGTGGGAGGCCCACTACGAGCAGTACTTC
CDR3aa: CASSQERWEAHYEQYF

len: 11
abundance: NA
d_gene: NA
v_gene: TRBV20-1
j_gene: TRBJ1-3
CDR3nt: TGCAGTGCTTCTTATGGAAACACCATATATTTT
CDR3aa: CSASYGNTIYF

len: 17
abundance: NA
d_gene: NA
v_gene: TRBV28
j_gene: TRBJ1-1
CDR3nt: TGTGCCAGCAGGGCGGTTTGGGGGGGATCCGGGTGGACTGAAGCTTTCTTT
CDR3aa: CASRAVWGGSGWTEAFF

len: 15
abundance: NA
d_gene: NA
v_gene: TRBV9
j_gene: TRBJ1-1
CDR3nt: TGTGCCAGCAGCACCTTACAGGGACAAAACACTGAAGCTTTCTTT
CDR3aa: CASSTLQGQNTEAFF

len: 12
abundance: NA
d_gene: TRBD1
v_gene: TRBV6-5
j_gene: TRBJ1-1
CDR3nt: TGTGCCAGCACCCAGGGGGGCACTGAAGCTTTCTTT
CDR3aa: CASTQGGTEAFF

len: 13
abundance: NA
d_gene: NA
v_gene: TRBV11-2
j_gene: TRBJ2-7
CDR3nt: TGTGCCAGCAGCTTTGTCGGGGCCTACGAGCAGTACTTC
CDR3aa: CASSFVGAYEQYF

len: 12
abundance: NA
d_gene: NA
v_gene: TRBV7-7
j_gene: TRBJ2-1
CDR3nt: TGTGCTAGCAGCAACGGACTGAATGAGCAGTTCTTC
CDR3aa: CASSNGLNEQFF

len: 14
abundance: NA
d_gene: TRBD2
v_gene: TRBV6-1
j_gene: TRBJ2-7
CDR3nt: TGTGCCAGCAGTGCGAACCGGGGGGACTACGAGCAGTACTTC
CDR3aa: CASSANRGDYEQYF

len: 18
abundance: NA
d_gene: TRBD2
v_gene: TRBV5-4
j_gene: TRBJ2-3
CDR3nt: TGTGCCAGCAGCTTGGCCGAGTGGAGCGGGACTGCTCGAGATACGCAGTATTTT
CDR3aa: CASSLAEWSGTARDTQYF

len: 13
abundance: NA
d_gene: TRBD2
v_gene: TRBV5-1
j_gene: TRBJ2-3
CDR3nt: TGCGCCAGCACACCCCTGCGGGAGAATACGCAGTATTTT
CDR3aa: CASTPLRENTQYF

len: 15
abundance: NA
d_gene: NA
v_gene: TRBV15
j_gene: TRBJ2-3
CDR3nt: TGTGCCACCAGCAGAGAGCGCGCAGGGGCAGATACGCAGTATTTT
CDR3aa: CATSRERAGADTQYF

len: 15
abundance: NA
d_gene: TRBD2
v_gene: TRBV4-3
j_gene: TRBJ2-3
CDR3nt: TGCGCCAGCAGCCAACTAGCGGGAGGCACAGATACGCAGTATTTT
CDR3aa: CASSQLAGGTDTQYF

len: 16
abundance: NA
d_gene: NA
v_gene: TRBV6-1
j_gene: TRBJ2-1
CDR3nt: TGTGCCAGCAGTGTAGGAGAGACAGTCTTAAAAAAAGGACAGTTCTTC
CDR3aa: CASSVGETVLKKGQFF

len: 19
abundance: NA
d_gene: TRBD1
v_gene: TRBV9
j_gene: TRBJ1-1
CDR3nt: TGTGCCAGCAGCCTCTTCGGGGACAGGGGGCCGGGAGTGAACACTGAAGCTTTCTTT
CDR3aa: CASSLFGDRGPGVNTEAFF